Sequencing of this T cell receptor (beta chain) was carried out in a study of cytomegalovirus exposure and HLA in healthy donors. Broader study findings: In a later analysis, the majority of CMV-associated beta chains seemingly showed HLA restriction.

PCR primers comprised 60 Vbeta and 13 Jbeta primers. Assay used: immunoSEQ multiplex PCR; TCRdb lists only in-frame clones, some missing. The table records roughly 100,000 clones, around four fifths of them present only once. The CDR3 sequence is 15 residues long. CDR1 MGHRA and CDR2 YSYEKL come from the germline V gene. V shed 0 bases and J shed 7 bases, with 15 bases lying between them. Worth noting for this clone: The antigen is undetermined.

The clonotype was recovered from a man aged 40-49 years in good health and CMV-seronegative. The V gene is TRBV4-1, the J gene TRBJ1-2; maybe TRBD1 (6 bases). Sequenced: PBMCs. The CDR3 sequence: CASSQDGRGAGGYTF. CDR3 nucleotide sequence: TGCGCCAGCAGCCAAGACGGACGGGGGGCCGGTGGCTACACCTTC.